A single sample is the source of the 22 T cell receptor beta chains below, sequenced in a study of PD-1 blockade in classical Hodgkin lymphoma. Time point indicated: newly diagnosed, previously untreated cHL patient sample. Purified CD4+ T cells were obtained from thawed PBMCs through magnetic negative selection. Some clones are missing from TCRdb's copy, which holds only in-frame ones; the method was immunoSEQ multiplex PCR. Among around 31,000 clones, more than 80% were seen once, and the ten largest hold about 0.38%. The sequenced sample was CD4+ T cells from blood. These receptors originate from a human donor with classical Hodgkin lymphoma.

V gene TRBV2 combines with J gene TRBJ2-5, with TRBD2 matching 8 bases. CDR1 and CDR2 from the germline V gene are SNHLY and FYNNEI. V was pared by 5 bases and J by 5 bases, with 4 bases of the junction left unmatched. The CDR3 is made up of 13 amino acids. Written as DNA, the CDR3 is TGTGCCAGCAGTCGCGGCGGGAGGGAGACCCAGTACTTC. Its protein product is CASSRGGRETQYF.

The chain carries TRBV9 and TRBJ1-4; D perhaps matches TRBD1 (6 bases). This CDR3 has 18 amino acids. Germline lookup yields CDR1 SGDLS and CDR2 YYNGEE. V lost 0 bases to trimming and J lost 4 bases, with 19 bases between them. DNA of the CDR3: TGTGCCAGCAGCGTAGAAAGCAGGGGACGGGGACATAATGAAAAACTGTTTTTT. This sequence encodes CASSVESRGRGHNEKLFF.

The V and J genes are TRBV6-5 and TRBJ2-7; 8 bases align to TRBD2. J lost 9 bases, V lost 2 bases, and 12 bases had no gene match. There are 15 residues in the CDR3. The germline V gene encodes CDR1 MNHEY and CDR2 SVGAGI. CDR3 amino acids: CASSYALAGTGRQYF. The CDR3, as DNA: TGTGCCAGCAGTTACGCCCTAGCGGGCACGGGCCGGCAGTACTTC.

The V gene is TRBV5-4, the J gene TRBJ2-6; 7 bases match TRBD1. The germline CDR1 and CDR2 sequences are SGHNT and YYREEE (reference sequence). The CDR3 is 18 amino acids. The junction had 12 bases not matched to a gene; V was cut back by 5 bases and J by 1 base. The CDR3 sequence: CASRPRGRGTSGANVLTF. The CDR3 DNA follows: TGTGCCAGCAGACCTCGGGGCAGGGGGACGTCTGGGGCCAACGTCCTGACTTTC.

J is TRBJ2-7 and V is TRBV4-2; either TRBD1 or TRBD2 may supply D (6 bases each). The CDR3 contains 15 residues. V was trimmed by 5 bases and J by 3 bases, leaving 17 bases between them. Germline V CDR1 and CDR2: LGHNA, YNFKEQ. CDR3 nucleotides: TGTGCCAGCAGCAACCTGGGGGGCGCGAACTACGAGCAGTACTTC. Translating it yields CASSNLGGANYEQYF.

V is TRBV18 and J is TRBJ1-5, with a possible D match to TRBD1 (6 bases). V gave up 6 bases and J gave up 7 bases, with 22 bases separating them. Per the germline V gene, CDR1 is KGHSH and CDR2 is LQKENI. CDR3 size: 16 residues. CDR3 coding DNA: TGTGCCAGCTCCCCGAACCTTATAGGACAGAGCCAGCCCCAGCATTTT. This translates into CASSPNLIGQSQPQHF.

This chain uses TRBV18 with TRBJ2-5; D call uncertain. The CDR3 loop spans 14 amino acids. V lost 2 bases, J lost 3 bases, and 10 bases lay in between. Germline V CDR1 and CDR2: KGHSH, LQKENI. The CDR3 region is CASSPASTKETQYF. The CDR3 nucleotides read TGTGCCAGCTCACCAGCCTCAACAAAAGAGACCCAGTACTTC.

The J gene is TRBJ2-4, the V gene TRBV7-2; 15 bases fit TRBD2. The trim removed 3 bases at V and 7 bases at J, leaving 1 base unmatched. The CDR3 is 15 residues long. Germline V gene sequence: CDR1 SGHTA, CDR2 FQGNSA. The CDR3 spells CASSLGLAGGNIQYF. The CDR3 bases are TGTGCCAGCAGCTTGGGACTAGCGGGAGGCAACATTCAGTACTTC.

The chain combines TRBV28 with TRBJ2-5; D is ambiguous. V lost 1 base to trimming and J lost 5 bases, with 5 bases between them. CDR3 length: 12 amino acids. The germline V gene encodes CDR1 MDHEN and CDR2 SYDVKM. The CDR3: CASSLYRETQYF. The DNA of the CDR3 is TGTGCCAGCAGTTTATATCGGGAGACCCAGTACTTC.

The V gene is TRBV29-1, the J gene TRBJ2-4; D unclear. V lost 1 base and J lost 6, with 10 bases in between. Looked up from germline, CDR1 is SQVTM and CDR2 is ANQGSEA. The CDR3 sequence is 13 residues long. The CDR3 protein is CSVEAGPSNIQYF. The CDR3 nucleotides read TGCAGCGTTGAAGCCGGCCCCTCAAACATTCAGTACTTC.

This chain uses TRBV28 with TRBJ2-5, with D tentatively TRBD1 (6 bases). The germline gives CDR1 MDHEN, CDR2 SYDVKM. This CDR3 spans 14 amino acids. Trimming cost V 6 bases and J 5 bases, with 16 bases left between them. CDR3 protein: CASRPTGLGETQYF. The CDR3 bases are TGTGCCAGCAGGCCAACAGGGCTGGGGGAGACCCAGTACTTC.

J is TRBJ2-6 and V is TRBV7-7; no definite D call. V was trimmed by 2 bases and J by 2 bases, leaving 4 bases between them. Germline V gene lookup returns CDR1 SSHAT and CDR2 FNYEAQ (reference sequence). The CDR3 covers 14 residues. The CDR3 DNA reads TGTGCCAGCAGCTTATCTCCTGGGGCCAACGTCCTGACTTTC. This translates into CASSLSPGANVLTF.

The chain employs TRBV6-6 and TRBJ2-7; TRBD1 matches at 8 bases. V shed 7 bases, J shed 1 base, and the junction held 6 bases outside the gene matches. This CDR3 spans 14 amino acids. Germline CDR1 and CDR2: MNHNY and SVGAGI (reference sequence). The CDR3 spells CASTPGQVSYEQYF. CDR3 nucleotide sequence: TGTGCCAGCACCCCGGGACAGGTATCCTACGAGCAGTACTTC.

This chain joins TRBV11-2 and TRBJ2-3; a possible D gene is TRBD1 (6 bases). Trimming left V 6 bases short and J 0 bases short, with 13 bases between. Germline CDR1 reads SGHAT; CDR2 reads FQNNGV. The CDR3 has 15 amino acids. The CDR3 protein is CASSFAGDSTDTQYF. The CDR3, as DNA: TGTGCCAGCAGTTTCGCAGGGGACAGCACAGATACGCAGTATTTT.

This sequence joins TRBV29-1 and TRBJ2-7; D may be TRBD1 (8 bases). This CDR3 is built from 14 residues. The V end was cut by 4 bases, the J end by 0 bases, with 13 bases between. Germline V lookup: CDR1 SQVTM, CDR2 ANQGSEA. The CDR3 DNA sequence: TGCAGCGTTGGGGGGGGGACAGGCTCCTACGAGCAGTACTTC. This encodes CSVGGGTGSYEQYF.

This chain links TRBV21-1 with TRBJ2-7. TRBV21-1 is labeled a pseudogene. This CDR3 spans 14 amino acids. The CDR3, as DNA: TGTGCCAGCAGCAGCCGGAACCCCTCCTACGAGCAGTACTTC. It encodes CASSSRNPSYEQYF.

The J gene is TRBJ2-1, the V gene TRBV7-3, with 10 positions matching TRBD2. Germline CDR1 reads SGHTA; CDR2 reads FQGTGA. J was trimmed by 6 bases and V by 4 bases; bases with no gene match: 9. CDR3 length equals 16 residues. DNA for the CDR3: TGTGCCAGCAGCTCCCCTGGGACTAGCGCATCCAATGAGCAGTTCTTC. Its protein product is CASSSPGTSASNEQFF.

V usage is TRBV19 and J usage is TRBJ2-3; TRBD2 matches 13 bases. The CDR3 has 15 amino acids. V lost 6 bases and J lost 6; bases outside the gene matches: 6. Germline CDR1 is LNHDA and CDR2 is SQIVND (reference sequence). The CDR3 sequence is CASSTGLAGYDTQYF. For the CDR3, the DNA is TGTGCCAGTAGCACGGGACTAGCGGGATACGATACGCAGTATTTT.

This chain joins TRBV18 and TRBJ2-5; the D is unclear. Germline assignment: CDR1 KGHSH and CDR2 LQKENI. The V gene lost 5 bases and the J gene lost 2 bases, with 6 bases spanning the gap. This CDR3 is 12 amino acids long. In nucleotides, the CDR3 is TGTGCCAGCTCAGGGCCTCAAGAGACCCAGTACTTC. Protein: CASSGPQETQYF.

This sequence joins TRBV5-4 and TRBJ1-1, with a possible D match to TRBD1 (5 bases). The CDR3 sequence is 16 residues long. V lost 0 bases, J lost 0 bases, and 12 bases lay in between. The V gene's germline CDR1 is SGHNT and CDR2 YYREEE (reference sequence). CDR3 bases: TGTGCCAGCAGCTTGGGCCTCGGGGGAATGAACACTGAAGCTTTCTTT. Residues: CASSLGLGGMNTEAFF.

This chain uses TRBV27 with TRBJ2-1; 14 bases align to TRBD2. V shed 4 bases and J 4 bases; nucleotides not matched to a gene: 9. Germline CDR1 and CDR2: MNHEY and SMNVEV (reference sequence). The CDR3 covers 18 residues. Here the CDR3 reads CASSSWGTSGSFYNEQFF. CDR3 bases: TGTGCCAGCAGTTCTTGGGGGACTAGCGGGAGCTTTTACAATGAGCAGTTCTTC.

V usage is TRBV4-3 and J usage is TRBJ2-7, with 7 nucleotides matching TRBD2. The V and J ends lost 0 bases and 0 bases, in that order; junction bases with no gene match: 8. In germline, CDR1 is LGHNA, CDR2 YSLEER. CDR3 size: 17 residues. In DNA form, the CDR3 reads TGCGCCAGCAGCCAAGAGATTTCCCGGGACTACTCCTACGAGCAGTACTTC. Amino acid sequence: CASSQEISRDYSYEQYF.